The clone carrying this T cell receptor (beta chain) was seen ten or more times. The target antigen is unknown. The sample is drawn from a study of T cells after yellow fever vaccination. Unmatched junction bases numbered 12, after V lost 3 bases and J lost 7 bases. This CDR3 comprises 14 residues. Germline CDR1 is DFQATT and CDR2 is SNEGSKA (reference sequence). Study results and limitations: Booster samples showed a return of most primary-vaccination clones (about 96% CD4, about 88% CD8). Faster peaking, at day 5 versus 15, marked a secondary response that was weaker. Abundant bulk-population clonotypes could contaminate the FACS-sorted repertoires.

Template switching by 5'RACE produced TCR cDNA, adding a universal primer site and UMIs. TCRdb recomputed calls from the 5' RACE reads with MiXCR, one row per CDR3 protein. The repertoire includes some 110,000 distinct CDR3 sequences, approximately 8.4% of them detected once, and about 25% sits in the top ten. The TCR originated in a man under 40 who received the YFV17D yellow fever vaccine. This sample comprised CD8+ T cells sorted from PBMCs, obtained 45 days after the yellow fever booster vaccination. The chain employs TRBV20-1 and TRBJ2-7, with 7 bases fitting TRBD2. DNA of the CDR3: TGCAGTGCTAGTTTCGAGGGAGGGGTGTGGGAGCAGTACTTC. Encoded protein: CSASFEGGVWEQYF.